Listed below are T cell receptor beta chains from one sample, sequenced in a study of breast tumors, draining lymph nodes, adjacent tissues. Via MiXCR, TCRdb re-called the multiplex PCR reads, giving one row per CDR3 protein. This sample has some 14,000 distinct CDR3 sequences; 62% occur once, and the top ten carry approximately 49%. The sample taken for sequencing was tumor-adjacent breast tissue. Every receptor here comes from a female donor with breast cancer. Some clones in this sample may be carry-over from other donors' samples. Both conserved end residues are part of each CDR3. The D gene is left open where the match is weak. A row's size may be missing; if present it is once, few, many or a size class.

J | D | size | V | DNA | CDR3
TRBJ2-1 | NA | NA | TRBV19 | TGTGCCAGTAGTATCAAAGGGCCAGCGTTCAGGGATGAGCAGTTCTTC | CASSIKGPAFRDEQFF
TRBJ2-7 | TRBD1 | few | TRBV29-1 | TGCAGCGTTAGACAGGGGGGAAACGAGCAGTACTTC | CSVRQGGNEQYF
TRBJ2-2 | NA | few | TRBV29-1 | TGCAGCGTTGAAACAGCCCGTAGTCTGTTTTTT | CSVETARSLFF
TRBJ2-1 | NA | medium-sized | TRBV7-6 | TGTGCCAGCAGCTCCCCGTATACTGCAGTCCCGACTGAGCAGTTCTTC | CASSSPYTAVPTEQFF
TRBJ1-2 | TRBD1 | NA | TRBV2 | TGTGCCAGCAGGGACGACTACAGGGGAAACTATGGCTACACCTTC | CASRDDYRGNYGYTF
TRBJ1-3 | NA | NA | TRBV2 | TGTGCCAGCAGTGTAGTTGGGCAGGCCCTTAGCTCTGGAAACACCATATATTTT | CASSVVGQALSSGNTIYF
TRBJ2-7 | NA | NA | TRBV19 | TGTGCCAGTAGTATAAAAGGATTCCACGAGCAGTACTTC | CASSIKGFHEQYF
TRBJ2-3 | NA | NA | TRBV29-1 | TGCAGCGTTTTTGCTATAGGAGGTACGCAGTATTTT | CSVFAIGGTQYF
TRBJ1-6 | NA | NA | TRBV20-1 | TGCAGTGCTAGAGCGAGCGGTGGCTTCAATTCACCCCTCCACTTT | CSARASGGFNSPLHF
TRBJ2-7 | NA | NA | TRBV20-1 | TGCAGTGCTAGGGACAACTGCGAGCAGTACTTC | CSARDNCEQYF
TRBJ2-5 | TRBD1 | NA | TRBV5-6 | TGTGCCAGCAGCTTGTTCCGAGACAGGGCGAAAGAGACCCAGTACTTC | CASSLFRDRAKETQYF
TRBJ2-7 | NA | NA | TRBV27 | TGTGCCAGCAGTTCGGGACAAAGCTCCTACGAGCAGTACTTC | CASSSGQSSYEQYF
TRBJ2-1 | TRBD2 | NA | TRBV5-4 | TGTGCCAGCAGCTTAGTTCTAGCGGTGATGGGTGAGCAGTTCTTC | CASSLVLAVMGEQFF
TRBJ2-7 | NA | NA | TRBV7-2 | TGTGCCAGCAGCTTATTCGGGGGGACAGGTTCGACCTACGAGCAGTACTTC | CASSLFGGTGSTYEQYF
TRBJ2-7 | NA | once | TRBV5-1 | TGCGCCAGCAGCTTAATCCCAGGCCCTTCCTACGAGCAGTACTTC | CASSLIPGPSYEQYF
TRBJ2-5 | TRBD1 | NA | TRBV6-6 | TGTGCCAGCAGTACTCGGACAGGGGACGAGACCCAGTACTTC | CASSTRTGDETQYF
TRBJ1-1 | TRBD1 | many | TRBV7-2 | TGTGCCAGCAGCTTAAAGGGACAGACAATGAACACTGAAGCTTTCTTT | CASSLKGQTMNTEAFF
TRBJ2-5 | NA | NA | TRBV7-2 | TGTGCCAGCGGCGGAGGGTTCCAAGAGACCCAGTACTTC | CASGGGFQETQYF
TRBJ2-1 | NA | many | TRBV6-2/TRBV6-3 | TGTGCCAGCAGTTACGGGTTGGGAGGGGGCATTTTTGAGCAGTTCTTC | CASSYGLGGGIFEQFF
TRBJ2-3 | NA | medium-sized | TRBV4-3 | TGCGCCAGCAGCCAAGACCCGGGACGAGGCTATCCGGATACGCAGTATTTT | CASSQDPGRGYPDTQYF
TRBJ1-2 | NA | NA | TRBV15 | TGTGCCACCAGCAGAGAAAGAGGGGCCAACTATGGCTACACCTTC | CATSRERGANYGYTF
TRBJ1-5 | NA | NA | TRBV4-2 | TGTGCCAGCAGCCAAGAAACCAGGCAAAATCAGCCCCAGCATTTT | CASSQETRQNQPQHF
TRBJ1-2 | NA | NA | TRBV2 | TGTGCCAGCAGTCCAACTCGGGCAGGGATAGGCTACACCTTC | CASSPTRAGIGYTF